Below are 14 T cell receptor beta chains sequenced from a single sample in a study of vaccination effects on CD4 cells after COVID-19. Assay: immunoSEQ multiplex PCR; the TCRdb copy retains only in-frame clones and omits some. The sample has roughly 24,000 clones; about three quarters are singletons. Antigen-specific CD4+ T cell clonotypes were called by their expansion after viral peptide-pool culture in ViraFEST. The authors isolated CD4+ T cells after nine to eleven days of culture. Vaccinated participants had no history of SARS-CoV-2 infection and tested negative for nucleocapsid antibodies. Their target antigens are unknown. Specimen: CD4+ T cells from PBMCs cultured with SARS-CoV-2 spike peptides, collected before COVID-19 vaccination. These receptors were taken from a human donor who received a COVID-19 vaccine.

The V gene is TRBV5-1, the J gene TRBJ1-3; TRBD1 aligns across 9 bases. Unmatched junction bases numbered 7, after V lost 6 bases and J lost 9 bases. This CDR3 comprises 13 residues. Germline-derived CDR1 and CDR2 are SGHRS and YFSETQ. The CDR3 DNA reads as TGCGCCAGCAACCGGGACAGGGAACCCACCATATATTTT. Its translation: CASNRDREPTIYF.

This clone was detected only a few times. The V call is TRBV2, the J call TRBJ1-1; a weak D match, TRBD1 (6 bases). Trimming removed 3 bases from V and 3 bases from J, with 8 bases in between. The CDR3 runs 13 residues. The V gene's germline CDR1 is SNHLY and CDR2 FYNNEI. Written as DNA, the CDR3 is TGTGCCAGCAGTGAGGGGGGGCACACTGAAGCTTTCTTT. Translated, it gives CASSEGGHTEAFF.

V gene TRBV6-5 combines with J gene TRBJ1-1; the D gene is possibly TRBD1 (5 bases). V was cut by 6 bases and J by 1 base, with 15 bases left in between. Germline V lookup: CDR1 MNHEY, CDR2 SVGAGI. This CDR3 has 15 amino acids. The CDR3 here is CASSRSGTANTEAFF. DNA for the CDR3: TGTGCCAGCAGCCGGAGCGGGACGGCGAACACTGAAGCTTTCTTT.

This chain's CDR3 is CASSRAETSTDTQYF. CDR3 bases: TGTGCCAGCAGCCGGGCGGAAACTAGCACAGATACGCAGTATTTT. The gene calls are TRBV5-4 and TRBJ2-3, with D uncertain. V was shortened by 4 bases and J by 0 bases, with 12 bases between the two germline ends. This CDR3 region has 15 residues. Germline V gives CDR1 SGHNT, CDR2 YYREEE (reference sequence). The full variable domain, completed using reference TRBV5-4 and TRBJ2-3, is ETGVTQSPTHLIKTRGQQVTLRCSSQSGHNTVSWYQQALGQGPQFIFQYYREEENGRGNFPPRFSGLQFPNYSSELNVNALELDDSALYLCASSRAETSTDTQYFGPGTRLTVL.

V usage is TRBV5-6 and J usage is TRBJ1-2, with unresolved D. V was clipped by 0 bases and J by 0 bases, with 6 bases between them. This CDR3 region has 14 residues. Germline CDR1 SGHDT, CDR2 YYEEEE. The CDR3 spells CASSLGPANYGYTF. As DNA, the CDR3 is TGTGCCAGCAGCTTGGGGCCGGCTAACTATGGCTACACCTTC.

The J gene is TRBJ2-1, the V gene TRBV2; D is ambiguous. The CDR3 loop spans 14 amino acids. V lost 4 bases to trimming and J lost 0 bases, with 7 bases between them. Germline V lookup: CDR1 SNHLY, CDR2 FYNNEI. CDR3 coding DNA: TGTGCCAGCAGTGTACAAAGCTCCTACAATGAGCAGTTCTTC. Translation: CASSVQSSYNEQFF. The full variable domain, its missing parts supplied by reference TRBV2 and TRBJ2-1, is EPEVTQTPSHQVTQMGQEVILRCVPISNHLYFYWYRQILGQKVEFLVSFYNNEISEKSEIFDDQFSVERPDGSNFTLKIRSTKLEDSAMYFCASSVQSSYNEQFFGPGTRLTVL.

V is TRBV6-5 and J is TRBJ1-2; D is possibly TRBD1 (6 bases). This CDR3 spans 15 amino acids. Trimming took 1 base from V and 4 from J, leaving 13 bases between them. In germline, CDR1 is MNHEY, CDR2 SVGAGI. The DNA of the CDR3 is TGTGCCAGCAGTTACTATCCGGGGGCAGGCTATGGCTACACCTTC. Translated, it gives CASSYYPGAGYGYTF.

This chain links TRBV5-6 with TRBJ1-2, with unresolved D. Trimming removed 3 bases at V and 6 bases at J, with 15 bases between. The germline V gene has CDR1 SGHDT and CDR2 YYEEEE. This CDR3 comprises 14 residues. The CDR3 nucleotides are TGTGCCAGCAGCTACAAATGGGGAAGAAATGGCTACACCTTC. It encodes CASSYKWGRNGYTF.

The J gene is TRBJ2-1, the V gene TRBV5-1, with TRBD2 identical over 11 bases. Trimming at V came to 5 bases and at J to 5 bases, leaving 6 bases not matched to a gene. The germline V gene encodes CDR1 SGHRS and CDR2 YFSETQ. This CDR3 is 15 amino acids long. CDR3 protein: CASRPLAGADNEQFF. In DNA form, the CDR3 reads TGCGCCAGCAGGCCACTAGCGGGGGCCGACAATGAGCAGTTCTTC.

The chain is built from TRBV19 and TRBJ1-1, with D perhaps matching TRBD1 (5 bases). Looked up from germline, CDR1 is LNHDA and CDR2 is SQIVND (reference sequence). Trimming stripped 5 bases from V and 3 bases from J, with 13 bases between. This CDR3 has 14 residues. The CDR3 DNA follows: TGTGCCAGTAGTCACAGGACCGGGGACACTGAAGCTTTCTTT. Its translation: CASSHRTGDTEAFF.

This sequence joins TRBV18 and TRBJ2-3, with D unclear. The CDR3 is made up of 15 amino acids. V was cut by 5 bases and J by 0 bases, with 12 bases left in between. The germline V gene has CDR1 KGHSH and CDR2 LQKENI. Written as DNA, the CDR3 is TGTGCCAGCTCAGCGGTACGGGTAAGCACAGATACGCAGTATTTT. Translation: CASSAVRVSTDTQYF.

V usage is TRBV6-1 and J usage is TRBJ2-3, with D tentatively TRBD1 (6 bases). This CDR3 has 16 amino acids. V dropped 1 base and J dropped 0 bases, with 11 bases sitting between them. In germline, CDR1 is MNHNS, CDR2 SASEGT. In DNA, the CDR3 is TGTGCCAGCAGTGAAGAGGGGGTGGCTAGCACAGATACGCAGTATTTT. Encoded protein: CASSEEGVASTDTQYF.

J is TRBJ2-3 and V is TRBV3-1 (or the pseudogene TRBV3-2), with 13 bases identical to TRBD2. The CDR3 is 16 residues long. Looked up from germline, CDR1 is LGHDT and CDR2 is YNNKEL (reference sequence). V lost 4 bases, J lost 2 bases, and 3 bases stayed unmatched. In DNA form, the CDR3 reads TGTGCCAGCAGCCTCGGGACTAGCGGGATCACAGATACGCAGTATTTT. It is translated as CASSLGTSGITDTQYF.

The chain couples TRBV6-1 to TRBJ2-4; TRBD2 matches 7 bases. The germline V gene has CDR1 MNHNS and CDR2 SASEGT. This CDR3 contains 14 residues. Trimming cost V 2 bases and J 6 bases; bases outside gene matches: 4. In DNA, the CDR3 is TGTGCCAGCAGTGAATCGGGACTAATAAACATTCAGTACTTC. Its translation: CASSESGLINIQYF.